The 12 T cell receptor beta chains in this list originate from one sample, sequenced in a study of neurological immune-mediated disorders. Time point in this sample: longitudinal time-point 2. TCRdb recomputed calls from the 5' RACE reads with MiXCR, one row per CDR3 protein. The sample has some 87,000 distinct CDR3 sequences, 5.5% to 6.5% seen once. Sequencing used PBMCs. The receptors were gathered from a woman between 55 and 75 years old with multiple sclerosis.

By its share, this clonotype is medium-sized. V usage is TRBV15 and J usage is TRBJ2-1, with 7 nucleotides matching TRBD1. V lost 5 bases, J lost 3 bases, and 7 bases stayed unmatched. This CDR3 comprises 15 residues. Germline CDR1 reads LNHNV; CDR2 reads YYDKDF (reference sequence). Written as DNA, the CDR3 is TGTGCCACCAGCTTACGGACAGGTAACTACAATGAGCAGTTCTTC. Its translation: CATSLRTGNYNEQFF.

This clonotype was seen repeatedly, ten times or more. V gene TRBV2 combines with J gene TRBJ1-4, with D possibly TRBD1 on 5 matching bases. The CDR3 is made up of 12 amino acids. Per germline, CDR1 SNHLY and CDR2 FYNNEI. V was cut by 8 bases and J by 6 bases, with 10 bases left in between. CDR3 sequence reads: CASLGRDEKLFF. The CDR3 nucleotides are TGTGCCAGCCTGGGCAGGGATGAAAAACTGTTTTTT.

Ten or more counts support this clonotype. The V and J genes are TRBV28 and TRBJ2-4; D is tentatively TRBD1 or TRBD2 (6 bases each). Germline V gene data show CDR1 as MDHEN and CDR2 as SYDVKM. V gave up 5 bases and J gave up 8 bases, with 13 bases separating them. The CDR3 totals 13 residues. CDR3 protein: CASSGAGGYIQYF. The CDR3 nucleotides read TGTGCCAGCAGTGGGGCCGGGGGCTACATTCAGTACTTC.

This clonotype was seen at least ten times. This chain joins TRBV12-3 or TRBV12-4 and TRBJ1-1, with 7 bases identical to TRBD1. The CDR3 spans 14 residues. The V segment lost 6 bases and the J segment 10 bases; nucleotides outside the gene matches: 14. The CDR3 protein is CASRETGSLFLAFF. In DNA, the CDR3 is TGTGCCAGCAGGGAGACAGGGTCCCTGTTCTTAGCTTTCTTT.

This clonotype was found a few times. The chain carries TRBV20-1 and TRBJ2-7, with D perhaps TRBD2 (6 bases). CDR3 size: 15 residues. Between the trimmed V and J ends, which lost 0 bases and 4 bases, there was a span of 16 bases. Germline V gene sequence: CDR1 DFQATT, CDR2 SNEGSKA (reference sequence). The CDR3 reads CSARDEARGGYEQYF. CDR3 nucleotide sequence: TGCAGTGCTAGAGATGAGGCGCGCGGAGGGTACGAGCAGTACTTC.

This clonotype was observed many times. The J gene is TRBJ1-5, the V gene TRBV3-1, with TRBD1 as a possible D gene (5 bases). The CDR3 contains 14 residues. Trimming shortened V by 4 bases and J by 4 bases, and 11 bases separated the two germline ends. CDR1 is LGHDT and CDR2 is YNNKEL in the germline V gene (reference sequence). CDR3 region: CASSPGHQNQPQHF. In DNA form, the CDR3 reads TGTGCCAGCAGCCCCGGACACCAGAATCAGCCCCAGCATTTT.

This clonotype was counted many times. CDR3 sequence (DNA): TGCAGTGCTAGAGTACTAGCGGGGGGAAGCTCCTACAATGAGCAGTTCTTC. Translation gives CSARVLAGGSSYNEQFF. The rearrangement links TRBV20-1 to TRBJ2-1; 12 bases fit TRBD2. CDR1 DFQATT and CDR2 SNEGSKA come from the germline V gene (reference sequence). V shed 1 base, J shed 0 bases, and the junction held 4 bases outside the gene matches. The CDR3 spans 17 residues.

At least ten counts were recorded for this clonotype. The J gene is TRBJ2-7, the V gene TRBV20-1; D call uncertain. V lost 2 bases, J lost 2 bases, and 13 bases lay in between. CDR3 size: 14 residues. Germline loops: CDR1 DFQATT, CDR2 SNEGSKA (reference sequence). In DNA, the CDR3 is TGCAGTGCTAGATCACCTAAGGGAACCTACGAGCAGTACTTC. Translation gives CSARSPKGTYEQYF.

This clonotype was counted ten times or more. The rearrangement joins TRBV20-1 to TRBJ2-7, with TRBD2 as a possible D gene (5 bases). This CDR3 is 11 amino acids long. Trimming shortened V by 5 bases and J by 6 bases, and 11 bases separated the two germline ends. Germline-derived CDR1 and CDR2 are DFQATT and SNEGSKA (reference sequence). DNA for the CDR3: TGCAGTGCTGAGGGCAGGTTCGAGCAGTACTTC. It encodes CSAEGRFEQYF.

This clonotype was counted at least ten times. The chain is built from TRBV7-8 and TRBJ2-7; D unresolved. The V end was cut by 5 bases, the J end by 5 bases, with 13 bases between. Germline CDR1 and CDR2: SGHVS and FQNEAQ. The CDR3 spans 13 residues. The CDR3 loop reads CASSASSPNEQYF. The CDR3 nucleotides are TGTGCCAGCAGCGCCAGCTCACCTAACGAGCAGTACTTC.

This clonotype was detected ten times or more. This is likely a read error, given that the CDR3 carries no conserved phenylalanine or tryptophan at its end. Because the CDR3's place on the DNA is in doubt, the DNA is left out and the CDR3 is given as listed by TCRdb. The rearrangement uses TRBV6-1 and TRBJ2-1; TRBD1, the table's D call, was not compared with the DNA. Germline CDR1 is MNHNS and CDR2 is SASEGT. The CDR3 spans 12 amino acids, including both terminal residues. CDR3 amino acids: CASSGNRQGRLV.

This clonotype was counted a few times. CDR3 region: CASSSPGTYEQYF. CDR3 coding DNA: TGTGCCAGCAGCTCCCCGGGGACCTACGAGCAGTACTTC. The chain recombines TRBV5-5 with TRBJ2-7; D might be TRBD2 (5 bases). The length of the CDR3 is 13 residues. The germline CDR1 and CDR2 sequences are SGHKS and YYEKEE (reference sequence). Trimming pared 3 bases from V and 2 bases from J, leaving 9 bases between.